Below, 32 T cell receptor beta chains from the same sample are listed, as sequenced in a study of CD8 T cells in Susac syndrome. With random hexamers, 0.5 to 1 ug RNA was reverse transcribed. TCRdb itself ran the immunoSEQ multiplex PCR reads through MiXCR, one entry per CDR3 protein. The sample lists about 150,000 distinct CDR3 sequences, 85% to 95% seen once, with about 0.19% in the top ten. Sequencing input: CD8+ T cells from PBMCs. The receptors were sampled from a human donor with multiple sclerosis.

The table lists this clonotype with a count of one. The CDR3 here is CASSFSSGGEVYYEQYF. The DNA for the CDR3 is TGTGCCAGCAGTTTTTCTAGCGGGGGGGAGGTGTACTACGAGCAGTACTTC. V and J are TRBV12-3 or TRBV12-4 and TRBJ2-7; 12 bases match TRBD2. The J segment lost 3 bases and the V segment lost 3 bases, leaving 9 bases of the junction unmatched. There are 17 residues in the CDR3.

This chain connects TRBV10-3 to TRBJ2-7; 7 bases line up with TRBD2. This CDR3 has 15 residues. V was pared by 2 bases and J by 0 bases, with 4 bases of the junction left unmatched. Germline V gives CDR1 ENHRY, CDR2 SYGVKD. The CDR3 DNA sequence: TGTGCCATCAGTGAGGTCGGGGGGAGCTCCTACGAGCAGTACTTC. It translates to CAISEVGGSSYEQYF.

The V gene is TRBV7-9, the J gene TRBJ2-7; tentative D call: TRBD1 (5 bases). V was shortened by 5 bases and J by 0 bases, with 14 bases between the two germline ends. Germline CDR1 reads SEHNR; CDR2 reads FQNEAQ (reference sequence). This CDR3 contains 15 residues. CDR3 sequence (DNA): TGTGCCAGCAGCCCCTCGCAGGGTAGCTCCTACGAGCAGTACTTC. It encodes CASSPSQGSSYEQYF. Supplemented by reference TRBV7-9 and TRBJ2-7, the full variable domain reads DTGVSQNPRHKITKRGQNVTFRCDPISEHNRLYWYRQTLGQGPEFLTYFQNEAQLEKSRLLSDRFSAERPKGSFSTLEIQRTEQGDSAMYLCASSPSQGSSYEQYFGPGTRLTVT.

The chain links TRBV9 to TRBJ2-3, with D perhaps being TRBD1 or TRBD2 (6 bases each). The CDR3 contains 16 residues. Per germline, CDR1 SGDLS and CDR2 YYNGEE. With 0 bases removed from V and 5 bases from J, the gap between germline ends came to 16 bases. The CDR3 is CASSVGGASRIDTQYF. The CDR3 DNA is TGTGCCAGCAGCGTAGGGGGGGCCTCCCGCATAGATACGCAGTATTTT.

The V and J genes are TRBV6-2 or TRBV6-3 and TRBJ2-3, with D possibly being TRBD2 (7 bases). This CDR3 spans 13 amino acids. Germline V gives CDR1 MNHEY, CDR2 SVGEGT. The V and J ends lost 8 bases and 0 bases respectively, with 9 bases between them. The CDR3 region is CASGGASTDTQYF. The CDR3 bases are TGTGCCAGCGGGGGGGCTAGCACAGATACGCAGTATTTT.

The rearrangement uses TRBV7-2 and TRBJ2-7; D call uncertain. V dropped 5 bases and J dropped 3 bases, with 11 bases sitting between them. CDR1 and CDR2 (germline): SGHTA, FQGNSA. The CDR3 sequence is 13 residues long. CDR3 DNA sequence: TGTGCCAGCAGCGAGGCGAGTGACTACGAGCAGTACTTC. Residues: CASSEASDYEQYF.

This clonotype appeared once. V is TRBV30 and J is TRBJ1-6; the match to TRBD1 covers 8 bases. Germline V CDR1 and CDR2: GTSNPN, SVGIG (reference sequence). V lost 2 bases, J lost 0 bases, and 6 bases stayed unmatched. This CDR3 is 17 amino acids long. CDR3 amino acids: CAWSLRTGSSYNSPLHF. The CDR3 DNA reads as TGTGCCTGGAGTCTGAGGACAGGGAGCTCCTATAATTCACCCCTCCACTTT.

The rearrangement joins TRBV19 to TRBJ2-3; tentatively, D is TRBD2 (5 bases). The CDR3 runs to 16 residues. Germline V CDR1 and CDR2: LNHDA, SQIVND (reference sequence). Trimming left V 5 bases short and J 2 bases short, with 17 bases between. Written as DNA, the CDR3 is TGTGCCAGTAGTTTCCGAGCGGCCGAGGTCACAGATACGCAGTATTTT. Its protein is CASSFRAAEVTDTQYF.

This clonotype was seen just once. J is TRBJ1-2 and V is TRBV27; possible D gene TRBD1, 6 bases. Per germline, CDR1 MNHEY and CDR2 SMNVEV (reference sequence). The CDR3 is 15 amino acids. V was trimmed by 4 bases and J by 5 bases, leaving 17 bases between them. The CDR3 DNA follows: TGTGCCAGCAGTTCCGGACGGGGGGCACTATATGGCTACACCTTC. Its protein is CASSSGRGALYGYTF.

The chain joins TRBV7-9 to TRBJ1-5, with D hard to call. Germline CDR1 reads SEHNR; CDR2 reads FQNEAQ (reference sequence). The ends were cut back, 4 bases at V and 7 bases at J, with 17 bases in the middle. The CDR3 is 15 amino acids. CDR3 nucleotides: TGTGCCAGCAGCTCCTCCCAGGCGGGTTACCAGCCCCAGCATTTT. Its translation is CASSSSQAGYQPQHF.

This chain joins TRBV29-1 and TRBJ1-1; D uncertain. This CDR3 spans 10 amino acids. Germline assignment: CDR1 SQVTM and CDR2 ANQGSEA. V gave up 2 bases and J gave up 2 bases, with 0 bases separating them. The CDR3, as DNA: TGCAGCGTTGAAAACACTGAAGCTTTCTTT. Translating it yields CSVENTEAFF.

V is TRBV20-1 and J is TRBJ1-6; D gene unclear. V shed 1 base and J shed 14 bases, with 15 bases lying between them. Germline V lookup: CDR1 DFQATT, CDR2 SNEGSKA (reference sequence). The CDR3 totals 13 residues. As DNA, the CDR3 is TGCAGTGCTAGAGTTTCACTGCTCCCATCCCTCCACTTT. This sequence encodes CSARVSLLPSLHF.

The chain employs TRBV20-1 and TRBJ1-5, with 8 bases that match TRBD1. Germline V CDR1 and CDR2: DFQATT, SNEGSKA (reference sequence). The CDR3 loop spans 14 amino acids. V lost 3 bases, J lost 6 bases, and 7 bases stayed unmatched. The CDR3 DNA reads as TGCAGTGCTAGGGACAGGGAGAATGGTCAGCCCCAGCATTTT. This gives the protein CSARDRENGQPQHF.

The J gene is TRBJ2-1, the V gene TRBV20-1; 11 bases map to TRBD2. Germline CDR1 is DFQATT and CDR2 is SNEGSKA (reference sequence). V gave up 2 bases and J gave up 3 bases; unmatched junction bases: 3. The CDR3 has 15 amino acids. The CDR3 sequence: CSARITSGGYNEQFF. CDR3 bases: TGCAGTGCTAGAATTACTAGCGGGGGCTACAATGAGCAGTTCTTC.

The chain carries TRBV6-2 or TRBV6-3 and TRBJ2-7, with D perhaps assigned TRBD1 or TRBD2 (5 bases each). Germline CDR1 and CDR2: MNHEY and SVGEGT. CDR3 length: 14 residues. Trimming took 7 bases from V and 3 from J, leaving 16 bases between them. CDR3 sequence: CASTGIGAGYEQYF. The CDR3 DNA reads TGTGCCAGCACCGGGATCGGGGCTGGCTACGAGCAGTACTTC.

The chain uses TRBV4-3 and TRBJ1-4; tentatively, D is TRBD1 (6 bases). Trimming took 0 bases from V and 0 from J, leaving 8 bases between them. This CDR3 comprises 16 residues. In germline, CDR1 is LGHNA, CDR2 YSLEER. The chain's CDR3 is CASSQDPGATNEKLFF. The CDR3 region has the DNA TGCGCCAGCAGCCAAGACCCAGGGGCAACTAATGAAAAACTGTTTTTT.

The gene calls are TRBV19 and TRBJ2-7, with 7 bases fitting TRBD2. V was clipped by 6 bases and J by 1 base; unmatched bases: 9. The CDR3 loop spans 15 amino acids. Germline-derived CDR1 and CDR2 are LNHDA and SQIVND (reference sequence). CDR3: CASSRGVEGSYEQYF. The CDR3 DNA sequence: TGTGCCAGTAGCCGGGGGGTAGAGGGGTCCTACGAGCAGTACTTC.

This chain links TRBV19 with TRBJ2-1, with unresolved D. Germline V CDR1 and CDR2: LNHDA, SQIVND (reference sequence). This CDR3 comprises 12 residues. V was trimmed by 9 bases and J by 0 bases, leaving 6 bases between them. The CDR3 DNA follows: TGTGCCAGCCAAACCTCCTACAATGAGCAGTTCTTC. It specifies CASQTSYNEQFF. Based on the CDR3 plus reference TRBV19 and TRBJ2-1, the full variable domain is DGGITQSPKYLFRKEGQNVTLSCEQNLNHDAMYWYRQDPGQGLRLIYYSQIVNDFQKGDIAEGYSVSREKKESFPLTVTSAQKNPTAFYLCASQTSYNEQFFGPGTRLTVL.

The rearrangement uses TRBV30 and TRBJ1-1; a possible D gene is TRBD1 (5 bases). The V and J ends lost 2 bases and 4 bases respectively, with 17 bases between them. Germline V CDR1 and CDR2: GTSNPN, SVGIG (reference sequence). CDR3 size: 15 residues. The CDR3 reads CAWSPAGQRPTEAFF. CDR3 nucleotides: TGTGCCTGGAGTCCAGCCGGACAAAGACCCACTGAAGCTTTCTTT.

As DNA, the CDR3 is TGTGCCAGCAGCCCCCGGACAGGGGCTTCCTACGAGCAGTACTTC. Amino acid sequence: CASSPRTGASYEQYF. The chain combines TRBV5-4 with TRBJ2-7; TRBD1 agrees at 9 bases. Germline CDR1 and CDR2: SGHNT and YYREEE (reference sequence). V lost 4 bases and J lost 1; bases outside the gene matches: 6. This CDR3 is built from 15 residues.

The CDR3, as DNA: TGCAGCGCTGCACTGACAGGGGACGGAGCTAATGAAAAACTGTTTTTT. Its protein product is CSAALTGDGANEKLFF. This chain connects TRBV29-1 to TRBJ1-4; 8 nucleotides agree with TRBD1. J gave up 3 bases and V 7 bases, and 13 bases lay outside the gene matches. The germline gives CDR1 SQVTM, CDR2 ANQGSEA. The length of the CDR3 is 16 residues.

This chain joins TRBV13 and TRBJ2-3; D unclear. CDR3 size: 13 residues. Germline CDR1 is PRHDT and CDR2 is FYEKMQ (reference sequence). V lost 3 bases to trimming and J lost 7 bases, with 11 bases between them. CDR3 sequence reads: CASSFGSPNTQYF. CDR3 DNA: TGTGCCAGCAGCTTTGGCTCCCCAAATACGCAGTATTTT.

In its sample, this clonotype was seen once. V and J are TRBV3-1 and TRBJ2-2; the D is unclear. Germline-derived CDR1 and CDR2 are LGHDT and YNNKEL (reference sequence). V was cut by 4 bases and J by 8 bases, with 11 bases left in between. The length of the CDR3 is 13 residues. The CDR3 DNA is TGTGCCAGCAGCCGACCCCCTAGAGGGGAGCTGTTTTTT. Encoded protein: CASSRPPRGELFF.

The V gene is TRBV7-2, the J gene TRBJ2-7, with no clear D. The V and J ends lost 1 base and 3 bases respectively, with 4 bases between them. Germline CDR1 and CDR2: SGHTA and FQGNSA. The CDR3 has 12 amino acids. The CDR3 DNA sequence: TGTGCCAGCAGCTTAGGCTTCTACGAGCAGTACTTC. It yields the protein CASSLGFYEQYF.

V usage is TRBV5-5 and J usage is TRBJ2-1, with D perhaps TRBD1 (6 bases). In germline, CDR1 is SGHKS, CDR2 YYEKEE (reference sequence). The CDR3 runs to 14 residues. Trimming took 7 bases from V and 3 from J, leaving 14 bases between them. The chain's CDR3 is CASPGDTIYNEQFF. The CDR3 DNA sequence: TGTGCCAGCCCAGGGGACACCATCTACAATGAGCAGTTCTTC. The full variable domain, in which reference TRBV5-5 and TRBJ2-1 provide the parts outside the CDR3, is DAGVTQSPTHLIKTRGQQVTLRCSPISGHKSVSWYQQVLGQGPQFIFQYYEKEERGRGNFPDRFSARQFPNYSSELNVNALLLGDSALYLCASPGDTIYNEQFFGPGTRLTVL.

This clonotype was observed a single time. CDR3 amino acids: CASSQDTGPSPLHF. The CDR3, as DNA: TGCGCCAGCAGCCAAGATACAGGCCCTTCACCCCTCCACTTT. The V call is TRBV4-3, the J call TRBJ1-6, with a tentative D call TRBD1 (5 bases). Germline assignment: CDR1 LGHNA and CDR2 YSLEER. The ends were cut back, 0 bases at V and 9 bases at J, with 9 bases in the middle. CDR3 length: 14 amino acids.

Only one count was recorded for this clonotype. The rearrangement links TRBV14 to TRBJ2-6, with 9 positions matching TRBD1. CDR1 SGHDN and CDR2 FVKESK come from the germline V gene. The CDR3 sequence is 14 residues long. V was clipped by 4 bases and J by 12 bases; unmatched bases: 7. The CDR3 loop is CASSPYTGGTVLTF. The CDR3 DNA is TGTGCCAGCAGCCCCTACACAGGGGGCACCGTCCTGACTTTC.

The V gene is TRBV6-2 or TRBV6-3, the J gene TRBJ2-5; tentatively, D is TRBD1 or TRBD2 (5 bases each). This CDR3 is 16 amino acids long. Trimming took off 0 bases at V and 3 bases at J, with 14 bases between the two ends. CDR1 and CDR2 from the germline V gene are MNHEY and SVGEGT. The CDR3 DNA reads TGTGCCAGCAGTTACTCGAGGGACCCGGACGAAGAGACCCAGTACTTC. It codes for CASSYSRDPDEETQYF.

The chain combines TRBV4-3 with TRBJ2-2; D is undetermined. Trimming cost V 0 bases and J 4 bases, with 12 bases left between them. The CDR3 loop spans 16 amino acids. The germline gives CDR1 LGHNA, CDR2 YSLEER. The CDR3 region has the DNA TGCGCCAGCAGCCAAGACAGGCTCATAGGCACCGGGGAGCTGTTTTTT. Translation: CASSQDRLIGTGELFF.

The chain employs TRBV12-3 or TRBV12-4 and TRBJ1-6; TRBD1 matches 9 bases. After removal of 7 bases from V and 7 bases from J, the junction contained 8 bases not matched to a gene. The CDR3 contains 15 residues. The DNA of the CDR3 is TGTGCCAGCACATGGGGGACAGGGAACAATTCACCCCTCCACTTT. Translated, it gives CASTWGTGNNSPLHF.

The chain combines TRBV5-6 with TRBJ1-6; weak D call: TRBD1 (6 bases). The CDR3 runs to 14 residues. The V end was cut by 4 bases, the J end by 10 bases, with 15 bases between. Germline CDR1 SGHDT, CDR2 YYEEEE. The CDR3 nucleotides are TGTGCCAGCAGCCCACAGGGCCGCCGGTCACCCCTCCACTTT. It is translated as CASSPQGRRSPLHF.

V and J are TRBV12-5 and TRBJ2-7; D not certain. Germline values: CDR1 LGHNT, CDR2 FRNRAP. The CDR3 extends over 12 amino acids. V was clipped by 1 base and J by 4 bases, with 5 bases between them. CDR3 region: CASGLASYEQYF. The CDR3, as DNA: TGTGCTAGTGGTTTGGCATCGTACGAGCAGTACTTC.